The entry that follows covers one T cell receptor (beta chain) sequence. Its antigen is still unknown. A much larger clone differs from this one at a single base, so this may be a read error. This sample was included in a study of T cells in Graves' hyperthyroidism and ophthalmopathy. Study-wide findings and caveats: Blood samples included most of the expanded thyroid clonotypes exceeding 0.001.

Trimming removed 6 bases from V and 5 bases from J, with 5 bases in between. CDR3 size: 10 residues. Out of over 9 ml of fresh peripheral blood came the PBMCs. It was RNA transcripts that yielded the amplified TCR beta CDR3 regions. In the first-round RT-PCR of the TCR CDR3, the HTBI primer set was used. TCRdb analysed the multiplex PCR reads with MiXCR anew, one entry per CDR3 protein. There are 270,000 or so distinct CDR3 sequences in the sample; less than 30% occur only once, and around 30% lies in the top ten. The chain is built from TRBV12-3 or TRBV12-4 and TRBJ2-7, with no clear D. This TCR derives from a man aged 35 to 55 with Graves' hyperthyroidism that later progressed to Graves' ophthalmopathy. Sequenced: blood. CDR3 residues: CASRGNEQYF. The CDR3 DNA is TGTGCCAGCAGGGGGAACGAGCAGTACTTC.